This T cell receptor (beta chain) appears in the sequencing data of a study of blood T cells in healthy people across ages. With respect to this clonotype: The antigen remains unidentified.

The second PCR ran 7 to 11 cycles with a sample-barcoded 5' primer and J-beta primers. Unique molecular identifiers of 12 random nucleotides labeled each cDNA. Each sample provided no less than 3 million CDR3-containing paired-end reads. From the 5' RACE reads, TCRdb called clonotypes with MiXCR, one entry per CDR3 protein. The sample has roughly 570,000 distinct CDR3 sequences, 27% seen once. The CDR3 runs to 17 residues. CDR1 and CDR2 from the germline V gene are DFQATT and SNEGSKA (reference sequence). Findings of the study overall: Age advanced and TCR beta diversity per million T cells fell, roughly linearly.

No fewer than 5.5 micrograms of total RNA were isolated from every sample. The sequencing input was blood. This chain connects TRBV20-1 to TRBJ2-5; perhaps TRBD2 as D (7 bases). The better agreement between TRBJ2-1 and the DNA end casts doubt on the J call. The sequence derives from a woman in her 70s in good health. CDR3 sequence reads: CSARATGRGGLYNEQFF. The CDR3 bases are TGCAGTGCTAGAGCAACGGGTCGCGGGGGCCTGTACAATGAGCAGTTCTTC.